The source of this T cell receptor (beta chain) is a study of blood T cell repertoires in COVID-19. For the study at large: Specimens from acute and convalescent COVID-19 originated in the United States, Italy and Spain.

How the authors handled the data: Reference gene primer amplification yielded estimated nucleated cell counts. TCRdb's table, derived via immunoSEQ multiplex PCR, lists solely in-frame clones and lacks some. From that table come the V and J calls and clone size; the DNA was used to work out D and trimming. In the table there are some 250,000 clones, over 75% of which are singletons. V lost 1 base, J lost 4 bases, and 13 bases lay in between. CDR3 length: 15 amino acids. CDR1 is MNHEY and CDR2 is SVGAGI in the germline V gene. The V call is TRBV6-5, the J call TRBJ2-5; maybe TRBD2 (6 bases). The sequence was obtained from a man younger than 40 who had recovered from COVID-19. Input material: peripheral blood. The CDR3 DNA sequence: TGTGCCAGCAGTTACTTCCGGGGGTCGGGAGAGACCCAGTACTTC. Its protein product is CASSYFRGSGETQYF.